One and the same sample provided the 32 T cell receptor beta chains below, sequenced in a study of cytomegalovirus exposure and HLA in healthy donors. The study ran its PCR with 60 Vbeta and 13 Jbeta primers. Generated by immunoSEQ multiplex PCR, the TCRdb table keeps only in-frame clones and is missing some. This table holds about 96,000 clones, 65% to 80% found once. The sample was PBMCs. These receptors all come from a female donor in good health and CMV-seropositive.

The chain combines TRBV29-1 with TRBJ1-1, with D unresolved. With 2 bases removed from V and 1 base from J, the gap between germline ends came to 5 bases. The germline V gene encodes CDR1 SQVTM and CDR2 ANQGSEA. This CDR3 comprises 12 residues. The CDR3: CSVEPGNTEAFF. CDR3 in DNA: TGCAGCGTTGAACCCGGGAACACTGAAGCTTTCTTT.

This clone was seen just once. V is TRBV7-2 and J is TRBJ2-7; 8 bases fit TRBD2. The germline CDR1 and CDR2 sequences are SGHTA and FQGNSA. J was trimmed by 6 bases and V by 4 bases; bases with no gene match: 5. There are 13 residues in the CDR3. DNA of the CDR3: TGTGCCAGCAGCTCACAGGCGGGGGGCGAGCAGTACTTC. This translates into CASSSQAGGEQYF. The entire variable domain, with the rest obtained from reference TRBV7-2 and TRBJ2-7, is as follows: GAGVSQSPSNKVTEKGKDVELRCDPISGHTALYWYRQSLGQGLEFLIYFQGNSAPDKSGLPSDRFSAERTGGSVSTLTIQRTQQEDSAVYLCASSSQAGGEQYFGPGTRLTVT.

The chain uses TRBV5-1 and TRBJ1-1; D is unclear. Trimming took off 0 bases at V and 0 bases at J, with 6 bases between the two ends. The V gene's germline CDR1 is SGHRS and CDR2 YFSETQ. This CDR3 has 14 residues. The CDR3, as DNA: TGCGCCAGCAGCTTGGTAGCCCTGAACACTGAAGCTTTCTTT. Translating it yields CASSLVALNTEAFF.

The chain employs TRBV4-3 and TRBJ2-5, with TRBD2 matching over 11 bases. The junction had 1 base not matched to a gene; V was cut back by 5 bases and J by 5 bases. The germline V gene has CDR1 LGHNA and CDR2 YSLEER. The CDR3 extends over 13 amino acids. The CDR3 region has the DNA TGCGCCAGCAGCGGACTAGCGGGTGAGACCCAGTACTTC. It translates to CASSGLAGETQYF.

The chain employs TRBV5-1 and TRBJ2-7; TRBD2 agrees at 7 bases. V was pared by 4 bases and J by 7 bases, with 11 bases of the junction left unmatched. The CDR3 has 14 amino acids. Germline V lookup: CDR1 SGHRS, CDR2 YFSETQ. The CDR3 loop is CASSIGTISDEQYF. CDR3 sequence (DNA): TGCGCCAGCAGCATTGGGACTATCTCGGATGAGCAGTACTTC. Drawing the rest from reference TRBV5-1 and TRBJ2-7, the complete variable domain is KAGVTQTPRYLIKTRGQQVTLSCSPISGHRSVSWYQQTPGQGLQFLFEYFSETQRNKGNFPGRFSGRQFSNSRSEMNVSTLELGDSALYLCASSIGTISDEQYFGPGTRLTVT.

The sample holds one count of this clone. The chain uses TRBV15 and TRBJ2-7; TRBD2 might be the D (6 bases). In germline, CDR1 is LNHNV, CDR2 YYDKDF (reference sequence). Trimming stripped 1 base from V and 0 bases from J, with 13 bases between. This CDR3 is built from 16 residues. CDR3 nucleotide sequence: TGTGCCACCAGCAGAGCCGTAGTTAGCGGCTCCTACGAGCAGTACTTC. Protein sequence: CATSRAVVSGSYEQYF.

This clone appeared a few times. The chain employs TRBV28 and TRBJ1-2; 7 nucleotides align to TRBD1. In germline, CDR1 is MDHEN, CDR2 SYDVKM. Trimming cost V 7 bases and J 2 bases; bases outside gene matches: 13. The CDR3 consists of 16 residues. This CDR3 is CASTFERRGPNYGYTF. The DNA of the CDR3 is TGTGCCAGCACCTTTGAAAGGAGGGGGCCGAACTATGGCTACACCTTC.

This rearrangement joins TRBV5-6 to TRBJ2-1; D unclear. Trimming took 1 base from V and 12 from J, leaving 11 bases between them. Germline values: CDR1 SGHDT, CDR2 YYEEEE. The CDR3 is made up of 12 amino acids. The CDR3 DNA follows: TGTGCCAGCAGCTTGCAACCCGCGGTGCAGTTCTTC. It translates to CASSLQPAVQFF.

This clone was seen once. The chain carries TRBV5-8 and TRBJ1-2; 10 bases are a match to TRBD1. With 4 bases clipped from V and 2 bases from J, the junction kept 5 bases outside the gene matches. CDR1 and CDR2 (germline): SGHTS, YDEGEE. CDR3 size: 15 residues. CDR3 DNA: TGTGCCAGCAGCCGAGGGGGACAGGGGAACTATGGCTACACCTTC. It encodes CASSRGGQGNYGYTF.

This clone was found once. The V gene is TRBV7-6, the J gene TRBJ2-7; 12 bases are shared with TRBD2. This CDR3 has 14 amino acids. Germline assignment: CDR1 SGHVS and CDR2 FNYEAQ. J was trimmed by 5 bases and V by 5 bases; bases with no gene match: 4. The CDR3 reads CASSPGLAGNEQYF. The DNA for the CDR3 is TGTGCCAGCAGCCCTGGACTAGCGGGAAACGAGCAGTACTTC. Variable domain in full (rest from reference TRBV7-6 and TRBJ2-7): GAGVSQSPRYKVTKRGQDVALRCDPISGHVSLYWYRQALGQGPEFLTYFNYEAQQDKSGLPNDRFSAERPEGSISTLTIQRTEQRDSAMYRCASSPGLAGNEQYFGPGTRLTVT.

The chain links TRBV4-3 to TRBJ2-7; D not certain. Germline CDR1 LGHNA, CDR2 YSLEER. This CDR3 is built from 14 residues. Trimming stripped 3 bases from V and 4 bases from J, with 13 bases between. CDR3 sequence (DNA): TGCGCCAGCAGCCATGACACAAGTCGGTACGAGCAGTACTTC. Protein sequence: CASSHDTSRYEQYF.

This clone has just a few counts. This chain uses TRBV6-4 with TRBJ1-5, with TRBD1 matching 8 bases. CDR1 MRHNA and CDR2 SNTAGT come from the germline V gene. Trimming took 4 bases from V and 3 from J; bases not matched to a gene: 5. CDR3 size: 15 residues. CDR3 region: CASSAWGQVNQPQHF. The CDR3 bases are TGTGCCAGCAGTGCGTGGGGACAGGTCAATCAGCCCCAGCATTTT.

V and J are TRBV9 and TRBJ2-1, with D tentatively TRBD2 (6 bases). The germline V gene has CDR1 SGDLS and CDR2 YYNGEE. The CDR3 contains 17 residues. V gave up 2 bases and J gave up 0 bases, with 15 bases separating them. The CDR3 region is CASSVGSGLSSYNEQFF. DNA of the CDR3: TGTGCCAGCAGCGTCGGTAGCGGATTGAGCTCCTACAATGAGCAGTTCTTC.

The chain employs TRBV25-1 and TRBJ1-2, with 11 bases matching TRBD1. Germline V gene data show CDR1 as MGHDK and CDR2 as SYGVNS. CDR3 length: 12 residues. V shed 11 bases, J shed 7 bases, and the junction held 6 bases outside the gene matches. CDR3 loop: CALGQGVCGYTF. DNA for the CDR3: TGTGCCCTGGGACAGGGGGTTTGTGGCTACACCTTC.

J is TRBJ1-6 and V is TRBV30; weak D call: TRBD1 (5 bases). The CDR3 sequence is 14 residues long. V dropped 3 bases and J dropped 7 bases, with 13 bases sitting between them. CDR1 and CDR2 from the germline V gene are GTSNPN and SVGIG (reference sequence). The DNA of the CDR3 is TGTGCCTGGAGCCTCACAAGGGGAAATTCACCCCTCCACTTT. Its translation is CAWSLTRGNSPLHF.

The rearrangement joins TRBV6-6 to TRBJ2-3; TRBD1 might be the D (6 bases). With 4 bases removed from V and 3 bases from J, the gap between germline ends came to 8 bases. Looked up from germline, CDR1 is MNHNY and CDR2 is SVGAGI (reference sequence). CDR3 size: 13 residues. CDR3 DNA: TGTGCCAGCAGTTTAGGGGGAACAGATACGCAGTATTTT. The encoded protein is CASSLGGTDTQYF.

This clone was seen a handful of times. The V and J genes are TRBV5-1 and TRBJ2-1; TRBD2 aligns across 9 bases. V lost 4 bases and J lost 4; bases outside the gene matches: 3. The CDR3 is made up of 14 amino acids. Germline-derived CDR1 and CDR2 are SGHRS and YFSETQ. The CDR3 sequence is CASSLAGLYNEQFF. The CDR3, as DNA: TGCGCCAGCAGCCTAGCGGGATTGTACAATGAGCAGTTCTTC.

The V call is TRBV29-1, the J call TRBJ1-5, with 8 bases that match TRBD1. J lost 0 bases, V lost 6 bases, and 1 base had no gene match. This CDR3 comprises 13 residues. Germline CDR1 reads SQVTM; CDR2 reads ANQGSEA. The CDR3 nucleotides are TGCAGCGTGGGACAGGATAGCAATCAGCCCCAGCATTTT. Protein sequence: CSVGQDSNQPQHF.

The V call is TRBV2, the J call TRBJ2-3, with D maybe TRBD2 (5 bases). Germline CDR1 and CDR2: SNHLY and FYNNEI. Between the trimmed V and J ends, which lost 6 bases and 2 bases, there was a span of 15 bases. The CDR3 consists of 15 residues. The CDR3 here is CASRLGTSPTDTQYF. The CDR3 DNA is TGTGCCAGCAGGTTAGGTACTAGTCCCACAGATACGCAGTATTTT.

The chain's CDR3 is CASSLRGGPYEQYF. CDR3 coding DNA: TGTGCCAGCAGCTTGCGGGGTGGGCCCTACGAGCAGTACTTC. This chain links TRBV11-2 with TRBJ2-7, with D perhaps TRBD2 (6 bases). V lost 3 bases and J lost 2, with 11 bases in between. The germline V gene has CDR1 SGHAT and CDR2 FQNNGV. CDR3 length: 14 residues.

The chain couples TRBV9 to TRBJ2-1; no clear D gene. Trimming stripped 3 bases from V and 0 bases from J, with 7 bases between. The germline gives CDR1 SGDLS, CDR2 YYNGEE. The CDR3 runs 14 residues. This CDR3 reads CASSGIGSYNEQFF. Written as DNA, the CDR3 is TGTGCCAGCAGCGGTATCGGCTCCTACAATGAGCAGTTCTTC.

This chain connects TRBV6-5 to TRBJ2-1; 10 bases map to TRBD2. Germline CDR1 MNHEY, CDR2 SVGAGI. J lost 2 bases, V lost 6 bases, and 4 bases had no gene match. The CDR3 has 15 residues. The CDR3 loop reads CASSLLAGTYNEQFF. DNA for the CDR3: TGTGCCAGCAGCTTACTAGCGGGGACCTACAATGAGCAGTTCTTC.

This clone came up a few times. This chain uses TRBV25-1 with TRBJ1-5; a possible D gene is TRBD1 (6 bases). Trimming left V 3 bases short and J 3 bases short, with 9 bases between. This CDR3 region has 14 residues. In germline, CDR1 is MGHDK, CDR2 SYGVNS. This CDR3 reads CASSDRDINQPQHF. In DNA form, the CDR3 reads TGTGCCAGCAGTGACCGGGACATCAATCAGCCCCAGCATTTT.

CDR3 nucleotides: TGTGCCAGCAGTTACTCGCCGCGGCGGGGAGGAGGAGGCTACACCTTC. This encodes CASSYSPRRGGGGYTF. The V gene is TRBV6-5, the J gene TRBJ1-2; D not resolved. Trimming removed 0 bases from V and 8 bases from J, with 19 bases in between. This CDR3 has 16 residues. Germline V gene sequence: CDR1 MNHEY, CDR2 SVGAGI.

The chain joins TRBV11-2 to TRBJ2-3; weak D call: TRBD2 (5 bases). CDR1 and CDR2 (germline): SGHAT, FQNNGV. V lost 5 bases and J lost 4, with 13 bases in between. The CDR3 spans 14 residues. The CDR3 sequence: CASSHPSSADTQYF. In DNA, the CDR3 is TGTGCCAGCAGCCATCCTAGCAGTGCAGATACGCAGTATTTT.

The sample holds a few counts of this clone. This chain links TRBV12-2 with TRBJ2-7; the D segment call TRBD1 is taken from the table without a DNA check. TRBV12-2 is classified as a pseudogene. The CDR3 is 18 residues long. CDR3 in DNA: TGTGCAAGTCGCTTAGCTCCCCGAAGGGCAGGGGGCTTCTACGAGCAGTACTTC. This codes for CASRLAPRRAGGFYEQYF.

This clone appeared once. At one of its ends the junction is not consistent with the germline gene, which may arise from a read error. The V and J genes are TRBV7-7 and TRBJ2-7; TRBD1 matches at 8 bases. Germline CDR1 is SSHAT and CDR2 is FNYEAQ (reference sequence). The length of the CDR3 is 17 residues. CDR3 sequence (DNA): TGTGCTAGCAGCTTGGATTGGACAGGGCCGAGCTCCTACGAGCAGTACTTC. Translating it yields CASSLDWTGPSSYEQYF.

The chain uses TRBV30 and TRBJ1-1; D gene ambiguous. There are 12 residues in the CDR3. CDR1 and CDR2 (germline): GTSNPN, SVGIG (reference sequence). V lost 5 bases, J lost 0 bases, and 7 bases lay in between. This CDR3 reads CAWGTMNTEAFF. As DNA, the CDR3 is TGTGCCTGGGGAACTATGAACACTGAAGCTTTCTTT.

V and J are TRBV6-6 and TRBJ2-1; D remains unclear. The V and J ends lost 0 bases and 2 bases respectively, with 8 bases between them. Per germline, CDR1 MNHNY and CDR2 SVGAGI (reference sequence). This CDR3 spans 15 amino acids. The CDR3 region is CASSYSQKTYNEQFF. In nucleotides, the CDR3 is TGTGCCAGCAGTTACTCTCAGAAGACCTACAATGAGCAGTTCTTC.

The chain recombines TRBV7-2 with TRBJ2-5; TRBD2 matches at 8 bases. V gave up 5 bases and J gave up 7 bases; unmatched junction bases: 9. The CDR3 consists of 14 residues. Germline CDR1 SGHTA, CDR2 FQGNSA. Here the CDR3 DNA reads TGTGCCAGCAGCGCAAAGCGGGAGAGTCTGACCCAGTACTTC. It specifies CASSAKRESLTQYF.

The rearrangement links TRBV4-1 to TRBJ1-5, with 7 nucleotides matching TRBD1. This CDR3 comprises 12 residues. V was pared by 1 base and J by 12 bases, with 3 bases of the junction left unmatched. CDR1 and CDR2 from the germline V gene are MGHRA and YSYEKL. DNA for the CDR3: TGCGCCAGCAGCCAAGTCGGGACAGTCCAGCATTTT. Its protein product is CASSQVGTVQHF.

The V gene is TRBV7-2, the J gene TRBJ1-4, with D perhaps TRBD1 (6 bases). CDR1 SGHTA and CDR2 FQGNSA come from the germline V gene. The CDR3 spans 17 residues. The germline V and J ends were trimmed by 1 base and 1 base, with 13 bases remaining between them. The DNA for the CDR3 is TGTGCCAGCAGCTTAGTGGACAGCCCTGGAACTAATGAAAAACTGTTTTTT. Protein: CASSLVDSPGTNEKLFF.